Listed here are 6 T cell receptor beta chains from one sample, sequenced in a study of blood T cell repertoires in COVID-19. Profiling relied on immunoSEQ multiplex PCR, and the TCRdb table lists in-frame clones only, not all of them. The table has under 500,000 clones, 70% to 90% seen once. The sample was PBMCs or T cells enriched from blood (not recorded which). The receptors stem from a woman aged 18-29 years with acute COVID-19.

This chain links TRBV7-3 with TRBJ2-3, with TRBD2 identical over 11 bases. Germline V lookup: CDR1 SGHTA, CDR2 FQGTGA. V gave up 4 bases and J gave up 0 bases; unmatched junction bases: 3. The CDR3 length is 16 residues. CDR3 amino acids: CASSSGLAVSTDTQYF. The CDR3 nucleotides are TGTGCCAGCAGCTCGGGACTAGCGGTTAGCACAGATACGCAGTATTTT.

The chain couples TRBV25-1 to TRBJ2-1; a weak D match, TRBD2 (6 bases). The CDR3 has 18 amino acids. With 1 base removed from V and 8 bases from J, the gap between germline ends came to 24 bases. CDR1 and CDR2 (germline): MGHDK, SYGVNS. CDR3 bases: TGTGCCAGCAGTGAATTAATGACGGAGGGTAGTGGTGTGGATGAGCAGTTCTTC. Protein sequence: CASSELMTEGSGVDEQFF.

This clone was found once. The chain couples TRBV25-1 to TRBJ1-2; 7 bases line up with TRBD1. The V gene end was trimmed by 5 bases and the J gene end by 8 bases; junction bases not matched to a gene: 2. CDR3 length: 11 amino acids. Germline V lookup: CDR1 MGHDK, CDR2 SYGVNS. The CDR3 region has the DNA TGTGCCAGCAGTACAGGGGTAGGCTACACCTTC. Protein: CASSTGVGYTF.

This clone was picked up one time. The rearrangement joins TRBV11-2 to TRBJ2-7; D may be TRBD2 (5 bases). Germline loops: CDR1 SGHAT, CDR2 FQNNGV. The CDR3 contains 13 residues. Trimming removed 6 bases from V and 2 bases from J, with 11 bases in between. The CDR3 DNA sequence: TGTGCCAGCAGACGGCCTAGCACCTACGAGCAGTACTTC. As protein: CASRRPSTYEQYF.

The chain combines TRBV7-2 with TRBJ2-1; 12 bases map to TRBD2. CDR1 is SGHTA and CDR2 is FQGNSA in the germline V gene. The trim removed 4 bases at V and 7 bases at J, leaving 2 bases unmatched. The CDR3 covers 14 residues. CDR3 coding DNA: TGTGCCAGCAGCTCCCTAGCGGGAGGGAATGAGCAGTTCTTC. It encodes CASSSLAGGNEQFF.

The chain joins TRBV27 to TRBJ1-6; D unresolved. The CDR3 contains 15 residues. V was trimmed by 3 bases and J by 6 bases, leaving 12 bases between them. Germline V gene lookup returns CDR1 MNHEY and CDR2 SMNVEV (reference sequence). DNA of the CDR3: TGTGCCAGCAGTTTGTTACAGACGAGTAATTCACCCCTCCACTTT. As protein: CASSLLQTSNSPLHF.